The TCR beta chain under discussion was sequenced for a study of beta chain features in type 1 diabetes. Expressed TCRB transcripts got sequenced, as all isolated RNA was reverse transcribed. Sequencing was performed with immunoSEQ multiplex PCR; in TCRdb, only in-frame clones are kept and a portion is missing. The repertoire has hundreds of thousands of clones, 9.3% of them found once; the top ten carry roughly 1%. General study results and limits: Type 1 diabetes patients showed a moderate but significant shortening of TCRB CDR3s in all four CD4+ subsets.

The sample holds a few counts of this clone. The antigen is not known. Sorting gave populations that all exceeded 95% purity. This CDR3 is 12 amino acids long. Per the germline V gene, CDR1 is SQVTM and CDR2 is ANQGSEA. V was trimmed by 4 bases and J by 5 bases, leaving 11 bases between them. The TCR sequence derives from a man aged 30 to 39 with type 1 diabetes. The V gene is TRBV29-1, the J gene TRBJ1-1; D is uncertain. Sequencing was carried out using central memory CD4+ T cells from blood. The CDR3 DNA reads as TGCAGCGTTGGGGTCGTGAGTACTGAAGCTTTCTTT. As protein: CSVGVVSTEAFF.